The rows below give T cell receptor beta chains drawn from one sample of a study of blood T cell repertoires in COVID-19. Here immunoSEQ multiplex PCR was the method, and the copy in TCRdb shows in-frame clones only, minus some. Among roughly 250,000 clones listed, 70% to 85% were seen once. Sequencing was performed on peripheral blood. The receptors stem from a woman older than 75 with active or convalescent COVID-19. Both conserved end residues are part of each CDR3. Fields, in order: V gene, clone size, J gene, D gene, CDR3 protein, CDR3 DNA. The D gene is left open where the match is weak. A clone size is listed for some rows: how often the clone was seen (once, few, many), or a class if it is expanded.

v_call: TRBV10-2
clone_size: -
j_call: TRBJ2-7
d_call: -
cdr3_aa: CASSAPRTYEQYF
cdr3_nt: TGCGCCAGCAGTGCTCCGAGAACCTACGAGCAGTACTTC

v_call: TRBV7-9
clone_size: -
j_call: TRBJ1-4
d_call: -
cdr3_aa: CASSSSWTNEKLFF
cdr3_nt: TGTGCCAGCAGCTCGAGTTGGACTAATGAAAAACTGTTTTTT

v_call: TRBV10-3
clone_size: -
j_call: TRBJ1-6
d_call: TRBD1
cdr3_aa: CAISERQGARSPLHF
cdr3_nt: TGTGCCATCAGTGAAAGACAGGGGGCGAGGTCACCCCTCCACTTT

v_call: TRBV19
clone_size: once
j_call: TRBJ1-5
d_call: -
cdr3_aa: CASSIGVPSNQPQHF
cdr3_nt: TGTGCCAGTAGTATCGGGGTGCCTAGCAATCAGCCCCAGCATTTT

v_call: TRBV28
clone_size: -
j_call: TRBJ2-3
d_call: -
cdr3_aa: CASSFQSTDTQYF
cdr3_nt: TGTGCCAGCAGTTTCCAAAGCACAGATACGCAGTATTTT

v_call: TRBV5-1
clone_size: -
j_call: TRBJ2-3
d_call: TRBD2
cdr3_aa: CASSLGLAGATDTQYF
cdr3_nt: TGCGCCAGCAGCTTAGGTCTAGCGGGGGCCACAGATACGCAGTATTTT

v_call: TRBV6-4
clone_size: -
j_call: TRBJ2-2
d_call: -
cdr3_aa: CASSQGTTATGELFF
cdr3_nt: TGTGCCAGCAGTCAAGGGACAACTGCGACCGGGGAGCTGTTTTTT

v_call: TRBV4-1
clone_size: few
j_call: TRBJ2-1
d_call: TRBD2
cdr3_aa: CASSPKDRRGGNEQFF
cdr3_nt: TGCGCCAGCAGCCCCAAGGATAGGCGGGGGGGCAATGAGCAGTTCTTC

v_call: TRBV5-1
clone_size: -
j_call: TRBJ2-1
d_call: TRBD2
cdr3_aa: CASSIASGPDEQFF
cdr3_nt: TGCGCCAGCAGCATCGCTAGCGGCCCCGATGAGCAGTTCTTC

v_call: TRBV6-5
clone_size: -
j_call: TRBJ2-5
d_call: -
cdr3_aa: CASKLGLEETQYF
cdr3_nt: TGTGCCAGCAAGCTGGGGCTGGAAGAGACCCAGTACTTC

v_call: TRBV5-6
clone_size: -
j_call: TRBJ1-2
d_call: -
cdr3_aa: CASSPSAGGYTF
cdr3_nt: TGTGCCAGCAGCCCCTCCGCGGGTGGCTACACCTTC

v_call: TRBV7-9
clone_size: -
j_call: TRBJ1-2
d_call: -
cdr3_aa: CASSSAGGPYGYTF
cdr3_nt: TGTGCCAGCAGCTCAGCGGGGGGTCCCTATGGCTACACCTTC

v_call: TRBV28
clone_size: once
j_call: TRBJ2-7
d_call: TRBD1
cdr3_aa: CASRGGQGPYEQYF
cdr3_nt: TGTGCCAGCAGAGGGGGACAGGGCCCCTACGAGCAGTACTTC

v_call: TRBV13
clone_size: -
j_call: TRBJ2-1
d_call: -
cdr3_aa: CASSSLPRGSLTNEQFF
cdr3_nt: TGTGCCAGCAGCTCCCTCCCCCGGGGGTCCCTTACAAATGAGCAGTTCTTC

v_call: TRBV7-9
clone_size: few
j_call: TRBJ2-6
d_call: TRBD2
cdr3_aa: CASSPDPGGGAGANVLTF
cdr3_nt: TGTGCCAGCAGCCCAGATCCCGGGGGGGGAGCTGGGGCCAACGTCCTGACTTTC

v_call: TRBV28
clone_size: -
j_call: TRBJ1-5
d_call: -
cdr3_aa: CASSLPRQFPQHF
cdr3_nt: TGTGCCAGCAGTCTCCCTCGACAGTTTCCCCAGCATTTT